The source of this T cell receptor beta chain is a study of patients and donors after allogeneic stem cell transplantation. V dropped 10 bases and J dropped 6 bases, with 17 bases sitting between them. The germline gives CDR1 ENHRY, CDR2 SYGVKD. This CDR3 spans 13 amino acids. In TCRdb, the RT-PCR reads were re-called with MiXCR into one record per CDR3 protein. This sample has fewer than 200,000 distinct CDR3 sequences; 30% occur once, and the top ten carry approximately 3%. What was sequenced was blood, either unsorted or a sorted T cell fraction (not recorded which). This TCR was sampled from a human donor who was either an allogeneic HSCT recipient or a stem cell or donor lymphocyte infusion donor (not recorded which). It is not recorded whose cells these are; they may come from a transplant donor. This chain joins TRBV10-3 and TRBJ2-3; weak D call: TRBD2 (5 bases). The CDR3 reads CATRGLALDTQYF. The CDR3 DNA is TGTGCCACCAGAGGATTAGCGTTGGATACGCAGTATTTT.